The rows below give T cell receptor beta chains drawn from one sample of a study of shared clonotypes between healthy human individuals. TCRdb's copy holds only in-frame clones and misses some; the assay was immunoSEQ multiplex PCR. Altogether approximately 500,000 clones are present, around 74% being singletons, with the ten largest covering 13%. The source material was PBMCs. The source is a woman aged 40-49 years in good health. Some clones in this sample may be carry-over from other donors' samples. CDR3s include the opening cysteine and the closing phenylalanine or tryptophan. Each record gives: J gene, V gene, CDR3 protein.

>TRBJ2-7|TRBV19
CASSINRDRIYEQYF
>TRBJ2-2|TRBV11-2
CASSPPAEMNTGELFF
>TRBJ2-3|TRBV5-6
CASSLLLAETDTQYF
>TRBJ1-2|TRBV7-9
CASTYRGGYTF
>TRBJ2-4|TRBV10-1
CASSPGLAGVGNIQYF
>TRBJ2-3|TRBV20-1
CSASGDTQYF
>TRBJ2-5|TRBV4-1
CASSQVTSGSGETRYF
>TRBJ2-7|TRBV9
CASSPRLAGHYEQYF
>TRBJ2-1|TRBV5-6
CASSSELAGYNEQFF
>TRBJ1-1|TRBV6-5
CASSLFQHTEAFF
>TRBJ1-2|TRBV5-1
CASSLGGTQNYGYTF
>TRBJ2-3|TRBV5-4
CASSLGLAGEDTQYF
>TRBJ2-7|TRBV27
CASSLGGRASYEQYF
>TRBJ2-1|TRBV19
CASSIVGAGGGIEQFF
>TRBJ1-2|TRBV6-6
CASSYQGTANYGYTF
>TRBJ1-1|TRBV5-6
CASSRGQLNTEAFF
>TRBJ2-3|TRBV11-3
CASSLARGEDTQYF
>TRBJ1-2|TRBV5-6
CASSQIPRLGQVYTF
>TRBJ2-7|TRBV10-3
CAISESREQYF
>TRBJ2-5|TRBV11-2
CASSSGTGGTQETQYF
>TRBJ2-5|TRBV18
CASSPPGTQETQYF
>TRBJ2-7|TRBV5-5
CASSLDGRGYEQYF
>TRBJ1-1|TRBV6-1
CASSEGEGRNTEAFF
>TRBJ1-1|TRBV5-1
CASTLGQTNTEAFF
>TRBJ1-5|TRBV30
CAWSVGGARGQQPQHF
>TRBJ2-3|TRBV7-2
CASSTAAGGSATQYF
>TRBJ2-1|TRBV5-6
CASSFLGEQFF
>TRBJ2-4|TRBV4-1
CASSSLTSGKKLAKNIQYF
>TRBJ2-1|TRBV29-1
CSGRGQGYNEQFF